A single sample is the source of the 19 T cell receptor beta chains below, sequenced in a study of cytomegalovirus exposure and HLA in healthy donors. The PCR used 60 Vbeta and 13 Jbeta primers. TCRdb's copy holds only in-frame clones and misses some; the assay was immunoSEQ multiplex PCR. Here the sample spans around 170,000 clones, 82% being singletons. Sequenced: PBMCs. The receptors derive from a woman aged 18-29 years in good health and CMV-seronegative.

The chain employs TRBV7-6 and TRBJ2-7; 10 bases agree with TRBD2. V lost 1 base, J lost 4 bases, and 7 bases stayed unmatched. Looked up from germline, CDR1 is SGHVS and CDR2 is FNYEAQ. The CDR3 spans 16 residues. The CDR3 spells CASSLVRAGGEYEQYF. The CDR3 bases are TGTGCCAGCAGCTTAGTTAGAGCGGGAGGGGAGTACGAGCAGTACTTC. The entire variable domain, with the rest obtained from reference TRBV7-6 and TRBJ2-7, is as follows: GAGVSQSPRYKVTKRGQDVALRCDPISGHVSLYWYRQALGQGPEFLTYFNYEAQQDKSGLPNDRFSAERPEGSISTLTIQRTEQRDSAMYRCASSLVRAGGEYEQYFGPGTRLTVT.

The chain links TRBV5-6 to TRBJ1-3; TRBD1 agrees at 7 bases. The V gene end was trimmed by 4 bases and the J gene end by 2 bases; junction bases not matched to a gene: 6. Germline values: CDR1 SGHDT, CDR2 YYEEEE. The CDR3 has 15 amino acids. The CDR3: CASSPRGGPGNTIYF. The DNA of the CDR3 is TGTGCCAGCAGCCCGAGAGGGGGCCCTGGAAACACCATATATTTT.

The sample holds a few counts of this clone. This rearrangement joins TRBV7-9 to TRBJ1-2; D is unclear. The CDR3 sequence is 13 residues long. Trimming shortened V by 1 base and J by 4 bases, and 7 bases separated the two germline ends. The germline gives CDR1 SEHNR, CDR2 FQNEAQ (reference sequence). The DNA of the CDR3 is TGTGCCAGCAGCTTAGGTAGCGTCTATGGCTACACCTTC. As protein: CASSLGSVYGYTF.

The rearrangement links TRBV28 to TRBJ2-7; 8 bases are shared with TRBD1. The CDR3 runs to 14 residues. Per germline, CDR1 MDHEN and CDR2 SYDVKM. V was pared by 7 bases and J by 7 bases, with 12 bases of the junction left unmatched. The DNA of the CDR3 is TGTGCCAGCAAAGCGGACAGGGCGCCTCGGGAGCAGTACTTC. Translated: CASKADRAPREQYF.

V usage is TRBV30 and J usage is TRBJ1-2; D unresolved. Germline lookup yields CDR1 GTSNPN and CDR2 SVGIG (reference sequence). The V end was cut by 0 bases, the J end by 7 bases, with 6 bases between. CDR3 length: 11 residues. In DNA form, the CDR3 reads TGTGCCTGGAGTGTACTTGGTGGCTACACCTTC. Protein product: CAWSVLGGYTF.

The chain combines TRBV10-1 with TRBJ2-7; TRBD1 might be the D (6 bases). V was shortened by 6 bases and J by 0 bases, with 9 bases between the two germline ends. Germline CDR1 reads WNHNN; CDR2 reads SYGVQD (reference sequence). The CDR3 spans 13 residues. The CDR3 is CASSGQSSYEQYF. The CDR3, as DNA: TGCGCCAGCAGCGGACAGAGCTCCTACGAGCAGTACTTC.

V and J are TRBV7-9 and TRBJ1-5, with 9 bases identical to TRBD1. Looked up from germline, CDR1 is SEHNR and CDR2 is FQNEAQ (reference sequence). CDR3 length: 13 amino acids. V trimming: 5 bases; J trimming: 7 bases; junction bases outside the gene matches: 3. CDR3 bases: TGTGCCAGCAGCCCAGGACAGGGGCAGCCCCAGCATTTT. Its protein is CASSPGQGQPQHF.

The CDR3 loop is CASRQGQRYEQYF. CDR3 in DNA: TGTGCCAGCCGACAGGGACAACGCTACGAGCAGTACTTC. The chain joins TRBV2 to TRBJ2-5, with TRBD1 matching 7 bases. The better agreement between TRBJ2-7 and the DNA end casts doubt on the J call. CDR3 length equals 13 residues. CDR1 and CDR2 from the germline V gene are SNHLY and FYNNEI.

This clone is a singleton in its sample. The chain is built from TRBV10-3 and TRBJ2-7; possibly TRBD1 for D (5 bases). Germline-derived CDR1 and CDR2 are ENHRY and SYGVKD. The CDR3 extends over 12 amino acids. Trimming cost V 8 bases and J 6 bases, with 14 bases left between them. The CDR3 sequence: CAIGREGAEQYF. CDR3 bases: TGTGCCATCGGCAGGGAAGGCGCCGAGCAGTACTTC.

The chain recombines TRBV6-6 with TRBJ1-2; perhaps TRBD1 as D (6 bases). Trimming stripped 7 bases from V and 3 bases from J, with 9 bases between. Germline CDR1 and CDR2: MNHNY and SVGAGI (reference sequence). The CDR3 is 12 residues long. The CDR3 loop is CASIGGYYGYTF. The CDR3 DNA follows: TGTGCCAGCATTGGGGGCTACTATGGCTACACCTTC.

V and J are TRBV18 and TRBJ2-7; a weak D match, TRBD2 (6 bases). V lost 2 bases, J lost 2 bases, and 10 bases lay in between. Germline CDR1 and CDR2: KGHSH and LQKENI. The CDR3 spans 14 residues. The CDR3 here is CASSPEGLTYEQYF. Here the CDR3 DNA reads TGTGCCAGCTCACCAGAGGGACTCACCTACGAGCAGTACTTC.

This chain uses TRBV7-2 with TRBJ2-7; 11 nucleotides agree with TRBD2. The J segment lost 5 bases and the V segment lost 1 base, leaving 10 bases of the junction unmatched. The CDR3 is made up of 17 amino acids. From germline, CDR1 is SGHTA and CDR2 FQGNSA. In nucleotides, the CDR3 is TGTGCCAGCAGCTTAGTAGGTAGCGGGGGGGCTTGGGACGAGCAGTACTTC. Translating it yields CASSLVGSGGAWDEQYF.

The CDR3 DNA follows: TGTGCCTGGAGTGGTAAGACTAGCGGGATTCGGTACGAGCAGTACTTC. Encoded protein: CAWSGKTSGIRYEQYF. The genes are TRBV30 and TRBJ2-7; 11 bases fit TRBD2. This CDR3 has 16 residues. Germline trimming cut 1 base from V and 4 bases from J; bases unmatched to any gene: 9. Germline-derived CDR1 and CDR2 are GTSNPN and SVGIG (reference sequence).

V and J are TRBV28 and TRBJ1-1; 8 bases agree with TRBD1. CDR1 and CDR2 from the germline V gene are MDHEN and SYDVKM. CDR3 size: 15 residues. Trimming removed 5 bases from V and 10 bases from J; junction bases left unmatched: 15. The CDR3 region is CASSPLTGARNGAFF. The CDR3 DNA reads as TGTGCCAGCAGTCCATTGACAGGGGCGAGAAATGGAGCTTTCTTT. The full variable domain, completed using reference TRBV28 and TRBJ1-1, is DVKVTQSSRYLVKRTGEKVFLECVQDMDHENMFWYRQDPGLGLRLIYFSYDVKMKEKGDIPEGYSVSREKKERFSLILESASTNQTSMYLCASSPLTGARNGAFFGQGTRLTVV.

V gene TRBV9 combines with J gene TRBJ2-5, with 8 bases lining up with TRBD1. Judging by the DNA end, TRBJ2-7 fits better; the J call may be wrong. The CDR3 covers 15 residues. Germline V gene data show CDR1 as SGDLS and CDR2 as YYNGEE. The CDR3 region has the DNA TGTGCCAGCAGCATGACAGGGGACCCCTCCTACGAGCAGTACTTC. It is translated as CASSMTGDPSYEQYF.

The chain employs TRBV7-9 and TRBJ2-2; D is uncertain. In germline, CDR1 is SEHNR, CDR2 FQNEAQ (reference sequence). Trimming pared 7 bases from V and 3 bases from J, leaving 15 bases between. This CDR3 contains 15 residues. For the CDR3, the DNA is TGTGCCAGCATACAGAGATGGTCGGACACCGGGGAGCTGTTTTTT. Protein sequence: CASIQRWSDTGELFF.

Comment on this clone: Mismatch with germline at one junction end may stem from a read error. CDR3 nucleotide sequence: TGTGCCAGCAGTAAAGCGGGGGGGCCTTACACCGGGGAGCTGTTTTTT. It is translated as CASSKAGGPYTGELFF. V gene TRBV2 combines with J gene TRBJ2-2; 10 bases map to TRBD2. From germline, CDR1 is SNHLY and CDR2 FYNNEI. The CDR3 is 16 residues long.

The chain joins TRBV4-2 to TRBJ2-7; TRBD1 is a possible D gene (6 bases). CDR1 LGHNA and CDR2 YNFKEQ come from the germline V gene. The length of the CDR3 is 15 residues. Between the trimmed V and J ends, which lost 1 base and 2 bases, there was a span of 12 bases. CDR3 protein: CASSQGGGRTYEQYF. DNA for the CDR3: TGTGCCAGCAGCCAAGGTGGGGGCCGGACCTACGAGCAGTACTTC.

This clone was observed a few times. V and J are TRBV7-8 and TRBJ2-7; D may be TRBD1 (7 bases). Germline lookup yields CDR1 SGHVS and CDR2 FQNEAQ. This CDR3 contains 14 residues. V lost 11 bases to trimming and J lost 7 bases, with 24 bases between them. CDR3 in DNA: TGTGCCGCAGGGGGGACAACGGCTTTGGGGGAGCAGTACTTC. It encodes CAAGGTTALGEQYF.